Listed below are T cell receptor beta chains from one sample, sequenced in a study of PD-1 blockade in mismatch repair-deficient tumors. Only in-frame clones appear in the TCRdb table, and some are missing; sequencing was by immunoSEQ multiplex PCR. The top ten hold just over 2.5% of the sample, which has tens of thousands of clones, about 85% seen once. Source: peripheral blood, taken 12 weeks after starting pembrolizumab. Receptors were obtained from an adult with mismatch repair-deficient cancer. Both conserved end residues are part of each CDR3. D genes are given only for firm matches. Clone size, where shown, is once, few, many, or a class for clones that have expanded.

DNA: TGTGCCAGCAGTTCCTCGGGGGGTGGGACCTATGGCTACACCTTC; CDR3: CASSSSGGGTYGYTF; D: .; J: TRBJ1-2; size: .; V: TRBV2
DNA: TGCGCCAGCAGCCAAAAAGTAGCGGGAGCTTCAGATGAGCAGTACTTC; CDR3: CASSQKVAGASDEQYF; D: TRBD2; J: TRBJ2-7; size: once; V: TRBV4-1
DNA: TGTGCCAGCATTCTACAGGGGGGAAACACTGAAGCTTTCTTT; CDR3: CASILQGGNTEAFF; D: TRBD1; J: TRBJ1-1; size: .; V: TRBV2
DNA: TGCAGCGCAGACAGCGGGAGGGGGGGTGAGACCCAGTACTTC; CDR3: CSADSGRGGETQYF; D: TRBD2; J: TRBJ2-5; size: once; V: TRBV29-1
DNA: TGTGCCAGCAGCTCTAACATGATGGGGTCTTGGGGCTACACCTTC; CDR3: CASSSNMMGSWGYTF; D: .; J: TRBJ1-2; size: .; V: TRBV7-2
DNA: TGTGCCAGCAGCAAAGTAGTCCTTCCCTACGAGCAGTACTTC; CDR3: CASSKVVLPYEQYF; D: .; J: TRBJ2-7; size: .; V: TRBV21-1
DNA: TGTGCCAGCAGCCAAGATCCACAGATCTCTGGAAACACCATATATTTT; CDR3: CASSQDPQISGNTIYF; D: .; J: TRBJ1-3; size: .; V: TRBV4-2
DNA: TGCGCCAGCAGACTAGCGGAGAAGCACAATGAGCAGTTCTTC; CDR3: CASRLAEKHNEQFF; D: TRBD2; J: TRBJ2-1; size: .; V: TRBV10-1
DNA: TGTGCCAGCAGCGAGATGGGGGACAGGGGCTCTGGGGCCAACGTCCTGACTTTC; CDR3: CASSEMGDRGSGANVLTF; D: TRBD1; J: TRBJ2-6; size: .; V: TRBV13
DNA: TGTGCCAGCAGCCGAAATATGGGAGCCTACGAGCAGTACTTC; CDR3: CASSRNMGAYEQYF; D: .; J: TRBJ2-7; size: .; V: TRBV11-3
DNA: TGTGCCAGCAGCTCCGGGACAGGGTCCTACGAGCAGTACTTC; CDR3: CASSSGTGSYEQYF; D: TRBD1; J: TRBJ2-7; size: once; V: TRBV5-5
DNA: TGTGCCACGACAGGGGCGGCTCAGCCCCAGCATTTT; CDR3: CATTGAAQPQHF; D: TRBD1; J: TRBJ1-5; size: few; V: TRBV28
DNA: TGTGCCAGTAGTATAGATGCCAGTTTGAACACTGAAGCTTTCTTT; CDR3: CASSIDASLNTEAFF; D: .; J: TRBJ1-1; size: .; V: TRBV19
DNA: TGTGCCAGCAATAATGGGGAGGACACTGAAGCTTTCTTT; CDR3: CASNNGEDTEAFF; D: .; J: TRBJ1-1; size: .; V: TRBV7-3
DNA: TGCGCCAGCAGCCAAGAAGCCGGACGGGCTGAGATTGAAAAACTGTTTTTT; CDR3: CASSQEAGRAEIEKLFF; D: .; J: TRBJ1-4; size: .; V: TRBV4-1
DNA: TGCAGCGTTGAATCAGGGGGTTCCTACGAGCAGTACTTC; CDR3: CSVESGGSYEQYF; D: TRBD1; J: TRBJ2-7; size: .; V: TRBV29-1
DNA: TGTGCCAGCAGCCCCCCAAGAGTAGGTAGCGGTGGCTACACCTTC; CDR3: CASSPPRVGSGGYTF; D: .; J: TRBJ1-2; size: .; V: TRBV25-1
DNA: TGCGCCAGCAGCCCCGGACGGTCGACTGGAAACACCATATATTTT; CDR3: CASSPGRSTGNTIYF; D: .; J: TRBJ1-3; size: .; V: TRBV5-1
DNA: TGTGCCAGCAGCTTCGTGGGGTCGAGGAACACTGAAGCTTTCTTT; CDR3: CASSFVGSRNTEAFF; D: .; J: TRBJ1-1; size: .; V: TRBV5-8
DNA: TGTGCCACCAAGGACAGGGCAACTAATGAAAAACTGTTTTTT; CDR3: CATKDRATNEKLFF; D: TRBD1; J: TRBJ1-4; size: .; V: TRBV2
DNA: TGTGCCAGCAGCCAAGCAGCGTCGGCTACCAGGGATACGCAGTATTTT; CDR3: CASSQAASATRDTQYF; D: .; J: TRBJ2-3; size: .; V: TRBV4-2
DNA: TGTGCCAGCACCCAAGAGACCCAGTACTTC; CDR3: CASTQETQYF; D: .; J: TRBJ2-5; size: once; V: TRBV25-1
DNA: TGTGCCAGCAAGGCCAATCGGAACACTGAAGCTTTCTTT; CDR3: CASKANRNTEAFF; D: .; J: TRBJ1-1; size: .; V: TRBV2
DNA: TGTGCCAGCAGTCACAGGGGGCGCTTCACAGATACGCAGTATTTT; CDR3: CASSHRGRFTDTQYF; D: TRBD1; J: TRBJ2-3; size: .; V: TRBV6-5
DNA: TGTGCCAGCAGCTTCTTATGGGAGACCCAGTACTTC; CDR3: CASSFLWETQYF; D: .; J: TRBJ2-5; size: .; V: TRBV7-9
DNA: TGTGCCAGCAGCTCGAGCGGTTCCTCCTACGAGCAGTACTTC; CDR3: CASSSSGSSYEQYF; D: .; J: TRBJ2-7; size: .; V: TRBV5-4
DNA: TGTGCCAGCAGCCAAGATCGCAGCGGGGGTAGGTTGGGCGCCTACAATGAGCAGTTCTTC; CDR3: CASSQDRSGGRLGAYNEQFF; D: TRBD2; J: TRBJ2-1; size: once; V: TRBV4-2
DNA: TGTGCCAGCAGCTTAGACCCGGGACGATCCTACGAGCAGTACTTC; CDR3: CASSLDPGRSYEQYF; D: .; J: TRBJ2-7; size: .; V: TRBV11-3
DNA: TGCGCCAGCAGCCCGCCACATCGAGGCGAGCAGTACTTC; CDR3: CASSPPHRGEQYF; D: .; J: TRBJ2-7; size: .; V: TRBV4-1
DNA: TGCGCCAGCAGCTTGGATGCGGGGGACCTCAGGACGCAGTATTTT; CDR3: CASSLDAGDLRTQYF; D: TRBD2; J: TRBJ2-3; size: .; V: TRBV5-1
DNA: TGTGCCAGTAGTATGACACGCTCTTTAAGCAATCAGCCCCAGCATTTT; CDR3: CASSMTRSLSNQPQHF; D: .; J: TRBJ1-5; size: once; V: TRBV19
DNA: TGTGCCAGTAGTTCCCGGGACGGAGGTGGACCTGGGGCCAACGTCCTGACTTTC; CDR3: CASSSRDGGGPGANVLTF; D: .; J: TRBJ2-6; size: once; V: TRBV19
DNA: TGTGCCAGCAGTTCAGGGTTAGGTGGGCAGTTCTTC; CDR3: CASSSGLGGQFF; D: .; J: TRBJ2-1; size: few; V: TRBV6-5
DNA: TGTGCCAGCAGTTTTGGTAGCGGGGTCTACAATGAGCAGTTCTTC; CDR3: CASSFGSGVYNEQFF; D: TRBD2; J: TRBJ2-1; size: .; V: TRBV28
DNA: TGTGCCAGCTCGCCCACTAGCGCCAGCTCCTACGAGCAGTACTTC; CDR3: CASSPTSASSYEQYF; D: TRBD2; J: TRBJ2-7; size: .; V: TRBV18
DNA: TGTGCCAGCAGTGACCGGGGTTTTAGTCAGCCCCAGCATTTT; CDR3: CASSDRGFSQPQHF; D: .; J: TRBJ1-5; size: .; V: TRBV2
DNA: TGTGCCTGGAGTAGTGGGGGGGTCGGTGGAGATACGCAGTATTTT; CDR3: CAWSSGGVGGDTQYF; D: TRBD2; J: TRBJ2-3; size: .; V: TRBV30
DNA: TGTGCCAGCTTCACCCGACAGGGTTTCGTCGGGGAGCTGTTTTTT; CDR3: CASFTRQGFVGELFF; D: TRBD1; J: TRBJ2-2; size: once; V: TRBV7-3
DNA: TGTGCCAGCAGCTTTGGGCTAGCGGGACAAGAGACCCAGTACTTC; CDR3: CASSFGLAGQETQYF; D: TRBD2; J: TRBJ2-5; size: .; V: TRBV7-9
DNA: TGTGCCAGCAGTTTAGAAAGGGCAGGGGTCGAGCAGTACTTC; CDR3: CASSLERAGVEQYF; D: .; J: TRBJ2-7; size: .; V: TRBV27